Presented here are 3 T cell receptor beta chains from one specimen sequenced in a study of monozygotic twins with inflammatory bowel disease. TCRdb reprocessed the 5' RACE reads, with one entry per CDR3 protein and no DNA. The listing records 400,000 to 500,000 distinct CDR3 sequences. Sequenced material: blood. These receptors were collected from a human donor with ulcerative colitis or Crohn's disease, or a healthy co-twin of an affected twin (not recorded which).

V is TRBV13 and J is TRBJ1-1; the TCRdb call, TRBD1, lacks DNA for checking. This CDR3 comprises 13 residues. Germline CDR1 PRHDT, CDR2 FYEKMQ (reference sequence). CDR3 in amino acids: CASSFRDSQRAFF. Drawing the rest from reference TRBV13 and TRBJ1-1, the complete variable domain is AAGVIQSPRHLIKEKRETATLKCYPIPRHDTVYWYQQGPGQDPQFLISFYEKMQSDKGSIPDRFSAQQFSDYHSELNMSSLELGDSALYFCASSFRDSQRAFFGQGTRLTVV.

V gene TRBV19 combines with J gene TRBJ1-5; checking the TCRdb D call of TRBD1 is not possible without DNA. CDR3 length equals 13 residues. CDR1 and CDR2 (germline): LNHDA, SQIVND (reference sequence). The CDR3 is CASTKGLNQPQHF.

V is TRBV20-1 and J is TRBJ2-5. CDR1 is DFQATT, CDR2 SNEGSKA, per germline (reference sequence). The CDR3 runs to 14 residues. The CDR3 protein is CSAPRPGFQETQYF.